This T cell receptor beta chain was profiled in a study of T-cell memory formation after mild COVID-19. With 4 bases clipped from V and 4 bases from J, the junction kept 15 bases outside the gene matches. From germline, CDR1 is SGHRS and CDR2 YFSETQ. This CDR3 is 18 amino acids long. This clonotype showed up just a few times. UMIs and sample barcodes were carried by the TCR alpha and TCR beta cDNA libraries that 5'RACE produced using constant-segment primers. TCRdb re-analysed the 5' RACE reads in MiXCR, keeping a single row per CDR3 protein. The sample gives approximately 340,000 distinct CDR3 sequences, about 15% of which show up once; about 20% is in the top ten.

The receptor's source is a young man who had mild COVID-19 (a few samples of this study predate the infection). Cell type and time point are not known. Sequencing was done on a sample of PBMCs or a T cell subset sorted from them (not recorded which). The rearrangement joins TRBV5-1 to TRBJ2-1; TRBD1 aligns across 9 bases. This chain's CDR3 is CASSPGQGAKRRYNEQFF. The CDR3 DNA follows: TGCGCCAGCAGCCCGGGACAGGGAGCTAAAAGAAGGTACAATGAGCAGTTCTTC.